This T cell receptor (beta chain) was sequenced in a study of CD8 T cells in ankylosing spondylitis. V dropped 0 bases and J dropped 4; count of bases not matched to a gene: 6. Germline V CDR1 and CDR2: SGDLS, YYNGEE. The CDR3 covers 16 residues. At least ten counts were recorded for this clonotype. Antigen specificity is unknown. Study-wide points: Clones tied to disease were said to be significantly enriched in matched ankylosing spondylitis synovial fluid.

TCR beta libraries were made by quantitative 5'-RACE with molecular barcodes. TCRdb re-called the 5' RACE reads through MiXCR, storing one row per CDR3 protein. This table holds about 42,000 distinct CDR3 sequences, around 2.9% found once. Sequencing used blood, either unsorted or a sorted T cell fraction (not recorded which). This TCR was recovered from a male donor with ankylosing spondylitis or in good health (not recorded which). The rearrangement joins TRBV9 to TRBJ2-2, with 7 bases aligning to TRBD2. In DNA, the CDR3 is TGTGCCAGCAGCGTAGCCTCCCGCGGGGGCACCGGGGAGCTGTTTTTT. Translation gives CASSVASRGGTGELFF.